Here is one T cell receptor (beta chain) with its context. Method: immunoSEQ multiplex PCR; TCRdb's copy keeps in-frame clones and lacks some. The sample shows roughly 190,000 clones, 82% of them seen only once. Per germline, CDR1 KGHSH and CDR2 LQKENI. V was clipped by 3 bases and J by 4 bases; unmatched bases: 4. This CDR3 contains 16 residues. Cohort 3 donors were reported recovered after two negative PCRs, clearance, or symptom resolution. The data are from a study of blood T cell repertoires in COVID-19. The sample taken for sequencing was PBMCs or T cells enriched from blood (not recorded which). The TCR originated in a man in his forties or fifties who had recovered from COVID-19. J is TRBJ2-3 and V is TRBV18, with 13 bases aligning to TRBD2. CDR3 nucleotide sequence: TGTGCCAGCTCACCCGGGACTAGCGGGATTCCAGATACGCAGTATTTT. Translation: CASSPGTSGIPDTQYF.